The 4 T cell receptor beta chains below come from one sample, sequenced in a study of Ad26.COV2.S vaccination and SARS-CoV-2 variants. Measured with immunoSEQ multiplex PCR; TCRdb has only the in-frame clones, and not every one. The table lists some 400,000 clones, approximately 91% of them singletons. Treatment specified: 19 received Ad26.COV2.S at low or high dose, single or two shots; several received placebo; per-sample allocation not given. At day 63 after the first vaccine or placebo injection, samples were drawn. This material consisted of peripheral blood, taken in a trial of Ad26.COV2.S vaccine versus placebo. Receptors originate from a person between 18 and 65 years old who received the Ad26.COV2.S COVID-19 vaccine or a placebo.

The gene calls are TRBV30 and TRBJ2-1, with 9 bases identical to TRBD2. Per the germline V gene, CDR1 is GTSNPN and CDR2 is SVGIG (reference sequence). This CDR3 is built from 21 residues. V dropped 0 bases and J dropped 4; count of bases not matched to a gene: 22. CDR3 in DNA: TGTGCCTGGAGTGTGGACCGTTGGGGCGGGAGGGCCGTGGGTGAATACAATGAGCAGTTCTTC. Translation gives CAWSVDRWGGRAVGEYNEQFF.

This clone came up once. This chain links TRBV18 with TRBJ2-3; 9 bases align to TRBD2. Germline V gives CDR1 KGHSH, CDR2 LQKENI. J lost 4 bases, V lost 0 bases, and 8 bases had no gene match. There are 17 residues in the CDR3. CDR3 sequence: CASSPPSTAGGSDTQYF. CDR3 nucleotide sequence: TGTGCCAGCTCACCACCCTCAACAGCGGGAGGCTCAGATACGCAGTATTTT.

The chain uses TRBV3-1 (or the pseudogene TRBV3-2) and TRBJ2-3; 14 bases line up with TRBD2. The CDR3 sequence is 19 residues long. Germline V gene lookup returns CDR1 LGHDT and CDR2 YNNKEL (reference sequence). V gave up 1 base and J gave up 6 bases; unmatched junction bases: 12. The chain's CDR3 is CASSQAPFGLAGGRDTQYF. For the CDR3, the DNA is TGTGCCAGCAGCCAAGCACCGTTCGGACTAGCGGGAGGTAGGGATACGCAGTATTTT.

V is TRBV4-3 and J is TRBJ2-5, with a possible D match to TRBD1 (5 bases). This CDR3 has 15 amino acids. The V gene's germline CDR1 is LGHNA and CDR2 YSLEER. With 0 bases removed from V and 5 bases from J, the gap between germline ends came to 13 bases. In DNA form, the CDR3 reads TGCGCCAGCAGCCAAGATTGGGGCAGGGTGGAGACCCAGTACTTC. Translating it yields CASSQDWGRVETQYF.